This passage covers 5 T cell receptor beta chains from one sample sequenced in a study of T cells in localized non-small cell lung cancer. Produced via immunoSEQ multiplex PCR; TCRdb's table is partial and in-frame only. The sample holds around 33,000 clones, around nine tenths seen once. The source was peripheral blood, collected before any cancer treatment. These receptors came from a woman aged 40-70 years with stage I lung adenocarcinoma.

The rearrangement joins TRBV11-3 to TRBJ1-2, with D possibly TRBD1 on 6 matching bases. The CDR3 is 16 residues long. Germline CDR1 and CDR2: SGHNT and YENEEA. V lost 4 bases and J 1 base, leaving 16 bases between the germline ends. CDR3 in DNA: TGTGCCAGCAGCTCGCGGTGGACAGAAAGTAACTATGGCTACACCTTC. Translating gives CASSSRWTESNYGYTF.

This clone appeared once. The V gene is TRBV18, the J gene TRBJ1-4; 7 nucleotides match TRBD1. CDR1 is KGHSH and CDR2 is LQKENI in the germline V gene. Losses at the gene ends were 1 base for V and 4 bases for J; bases not matched to a gene: 6. The CDR3 is 16 residues long. The CDR3 protein is CASSPRGGQSNEKLFF. In DNA form, the CDR3 reads TGTGCCAGCTCACCACGAGGGGGACAGAGTAATGAAAAACTGTTTTTT. The full variable domain, completed using reference TRBV18 and TRBJ1-4, is NAGVMQNPRHLVRRRGQEARLRCSPMKGHSHVYWYRQLPEEGLKFMVYLQKENIIDESGMPKERFSAEFPKEGPSILRIQQVVRGDSAAYFCASSPRGGQSNEKLFFGSGTQLSVL.

The chain joins TRBV2 to TRBJ2-7; no clear D. CDR1 and CDR2 (germline): SNHLY, FYNNEI. CDR3 length equals 15 residues. V was trimmed by 3 bases and J by 0 bases, leaving 12 bases between them. CDR3 DNA: TGTGCCAGCAGTGATGTCGTCCCTAGCTCCTACGAGCAGTACTTC. Protein: CASSDVVPSSYEQYF.

This clone was seen more than once but under ten times. This chain links TRBV5-1 with TRBJ2-5; 11 bases agree with TRBD2. The junction had 10 bases not matched to a gene; V was cut back by 4 bases and J by 5 bases. Germline V CDR1 and CDR2: SGHRS, YFSETQ. The CDR3 sequence is 16 residues long. CDR3 protein: CASSPVAGGLRETQYF. In DNA, the CDR3 is TGCGCCAGCAGCCCCGTAGCGGGGGGGCTGCGGGAGACCCAGTACTTC.

The chain couples TRBV7-9 to TRBJ1-5, with D possibly being TRBD1 (5 bases). The CDR3 extends over 19 amino acids. V was pared by 2 bases and J by 3 bases, with 23 bases between. Looked up from germline, CDR1 is SEHNR and CDR2 is FQNEAQ (reference sequence). CDR3 in amino acids: CASSLRGPAGQAFNQPQHF. The CDR3 DNA is TGTGCCAGCAGCTTAAGGGGTCCGGCCGGGCAGGCCTTCAATCAGCCCCAGCATTTT. Full variable domain (remainder filled in from reference TRBV7-9 and TRBJ1-5): DTGVSQNPRHKITKRGQNVTFRCDPISEHNRLYWYRQTLGQGPEFLTYFQNEAQLEKSRLLSDRFSAERPKGSFSTLEIQRTEQGDSAMYLCASSLRGPAGQAFNQPQHFGDGTRLSIL.